These 3 T cell receptor beta chains were sequenced from one sample in a study of blood T cell repertoires in COVID-19 (dated by TCRdb to 2019 to 2021). Libraries came from the immunoSEQ multiplex PCR assay. Sourced from immuneACCESS, this table was stored by TCRdb with only in-frame sequences that have V and J called. A share of the clones is absent; for the studies checked, an unresolved V gene accounts for under half, and the remainder has no known explanation. The sample data list about 170,000 clones, and 86% of these were observed just once. The ten largest account for 6% to 7.5% of the sample. Sequencing used peripheral blood. These receptors were collected from a woman over 75 in a cohort sampled during active or convalescent COVID-19.

This clone was recorded a few times. The chain links TRBV14 to TRBJ2-2; 10 bases line up with TRBD1. V lost 1 base to trimming and J lost 3 bases; unmatched junction nucleotides: 14. The CDR3 spans 20 residues. In germline, CDR1 is SGHDN, CDR2 FVKESK. CDR3 coding DNA: TGTGCCAGCAGCCAAGGCTTGGGACAGGGGTTTCCCCGCGACACCGGGGAGCTGTTTTTT. As protein: CASSQGLGQGFPRDTGELFF.

This clone appeared a single time. The CDR3: CASRREGTGEAFF. The CDR3 bases are TGTGCCAGCAGGAGAGAAGGGACAGGGGAAGCTTTCTTT. The chain links TRBV12-3 or TRBV12-4 to TRBJ1-1; TRBD1 aligns across 9 bases. The CDR3 is 13 residues long. Losses at the gene ends were 6 bases for V and 8 bases for J; bases not matched to a gene: 7.

The V gene is TRBV29-1, the J gene TRBJ2-3; no clear D. V dropped 0 bases and J dropped 6 bases, with 4 bases sitting between them. CDR1 SQVTM and CDR2 ANQGSEA come from the germline V gene. The CDR3 contains 11 residues. CDR3 residues: CSVEDSDTQYF. CDR3 bases: TGCAGCGTTGAAGACTCCGATACGCAGTATTTT.